The entry below describes one TCR beta chain. Its target is unknown. Profiling relied on immunoSEQ multiplex PCR, and the TCRdb table lists in-frame clones only, not all of them. The sample has roughly 90,000 clones, under 95% seen once; the top ten hold about 2.6%. With V trimmed by 2 bases and J by 1 base, 4 bases remained unmatched. Germline V gene lookup returns CDR1 SQVTM and CDR2 ANQGSEA. The length of the CDR3 is 14 residues. The data are from a study of OX40 agonist ivuxolimab in advanced cancers. Points from the study as a whole: Patients with a partial response at 0.1-3.0 mg/kg had among the lowest clonal expansion.

The rearrangement links TRBV29-1 to TRBJ2-7; 8 positions agree with TRBD2. The receptor was isolated from an adult with an advanced solid tumor such as melanoma, head and neck, liver or kidney cancer. Sequenced here: CD4+ or CD8+ T cells sorted from blood, sampled in a trial of the OX40 agonist ivuxolimab. The DNA of the CDR3 is TGCAGCGTTGAAACGGAGCGGGAGTCCTACGAGCAGTACTTC. Translated, it gives CSVETERESYEQYF.